This entry is about one TCR beta chain. These data belong to a study of blood T cell repertoires in COVID-19. About the study: Material from acute and convalescent COVID-19 was sourced from the United States, Italy and Spain.

The protocol was immunoSEQ multiplex PCR, while the TCRdb copy is restricted to in-frame clones and leaves out a portion. The sample shows about 310,000 clones, about 90% of them seen only once. The CDR3 extends over 15 amino acids. The trim removed 5 bases at V and 2 bases at J, leaving 8 bases unmatched. From germline, CDR1 is SGHNT and CDR2 YYREEE (reference sequence). The rearrangement uses TRBV5-4 and TRBJ2-3; 7 bases are a match to TRBD2. This TCR came from a woman aged 50 to 60 who had recovered from COVID-19. Sequences were obtained from peripheral blood. The CDR3 DNA sequence: TGTGCCAGCAGGCCGGGAGGACGTTACACAGATACGCAGTATTTT. Its translation: CASRPGGRYTDTQYF. Full variable domain (remainder filled in from reference TRBV5-4 and TRBJ2-3): ETGVTQSPTHLIKTRGQQVTLRCSSQSGHNTVSWYQQALGQGPQFIFQYYREEENGRGNFPPRFSGLQFPNYSSELNVNALELDDSALYLCASRPGGRYTDTQYFGPGTRLTVL.